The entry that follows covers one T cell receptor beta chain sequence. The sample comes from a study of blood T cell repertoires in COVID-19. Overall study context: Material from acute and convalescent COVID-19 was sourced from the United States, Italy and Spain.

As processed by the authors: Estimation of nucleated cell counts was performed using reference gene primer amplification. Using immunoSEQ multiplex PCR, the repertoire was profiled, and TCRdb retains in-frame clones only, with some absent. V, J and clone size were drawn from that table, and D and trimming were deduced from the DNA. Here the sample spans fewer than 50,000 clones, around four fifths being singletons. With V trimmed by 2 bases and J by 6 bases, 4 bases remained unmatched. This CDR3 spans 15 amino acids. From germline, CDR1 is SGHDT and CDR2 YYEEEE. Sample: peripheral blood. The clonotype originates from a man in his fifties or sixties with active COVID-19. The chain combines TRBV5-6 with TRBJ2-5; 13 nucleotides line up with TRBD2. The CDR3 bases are TGTGCCAGCAGCTTTACTAGCGGGGGGGCAAAGACCCAGTACTTC. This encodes CASSFTSGGAKTQYF.